The rows below give T cell receptor beta chains drawn from one sample of a study of shared clonotypes between healthy human individuals. Profiled with immunoSEQ multiplex PCR; TCRdb holds only in-frame clones, not every one. The sample records about 2 million clones, about 95% being singletons. What was sequenced was naive CD8+ T cells sorted from blood. These receptors were taken from a man in his late teens or twenties in good health. The CDR3 runs from the conserved cysteine through the conserved F or W. A D gene is named only where the DNA matches it firmly. A row's size may be missing; if present it is once, few, many or a size class.

TRBV2	NA	15	NA	TRBJ2-7	TGTGCCAGCAGTGAATCGACCGTAGACCTCTACGAGCAGTACTTC	CASSESTVDLYEQYF
TRBV5-6	TRBD2	19	NA	TRBJ2-1	TGTGCCAGCAGCTCGGGACTAGTAGGTTGGGGTAGCTCCTACAATGAGCAGTTCTTC	CASSSGLVGWGSSYNEQFF
TRBV10-3	NA	13	NA	TRBJ2-7	TGTGCCATCAGAGCGACTGAGACCTACGAGCAGTACTTC	CAIRATETYEQYF
TRBV6-1	TRBD2	13	few	TRBJ2-7	TGTGCCAGCAGTCCGTCTAGCGGCTACGAGCAGTACTTC	CASSPSSGYEQYF
TRBV7-9	NA	15	NA	TRBJ1-1	TGTGCCAGCAGCGCTTTAAACAGGGCGGACACTGAAGCTTTCTTT	CASSALNRADTEAFF
TRBV27	TRBD1	14	NA	TRBJ1-1	TGTGCCAGCGCATCCGGGACAGGGGTTTCGGAAGCTTTCTTT	CASASGTGVSEAFF
TRBV6-5	NA	14	once	TRBJ1-1	TGTGCCAGTTCCTTTGGAGGTTGGAACACTGAAGCTTTCTTT	CASSFGGWNTEAFF
TRBV10-1	NA	14	NA	TRBJ2-7	TGCGCCAGCAGTGAGTCGATTAACAGTTACGAGCAGTACTTC	CASSESINSYEQYF
TRBV7-9	NA	11	NA	TRBJ1-1	TGTGCCAGCAGCTTAGACGGTCGAGCTTTCTTT	CASSLDGRAFF
TRBV7-3	NA	15	NA	TRBJ2-3	TGTGCCAGCAGCTTAACGGTGGGACTCACAGATACGCAGTATTTT	CASSLTVGLTDTQYF
TRBV7-9	NA	14	NA	TRBJ2-1	TGTGCCAGCAGCTTAGTTAAGGGTCAAAATGAGCAGTTCTTC	CASSLVKGQNEQFF
TRBV7-9	NA	11	NA	TRBJ2-1	TGTGCCAGCAGGACGTCTGGGGAGCAGTTCTTC	CASRTSGEQFF
TRBV7-9	TRBD2	15	NA	TRBJ2-1	TGTGCCAGCAGCACAATCAGCGGGAGGGCCGATGAGCAGTTCTTC	CASSTISGRADEQFF
TRBV27	TRBD2	15	NA	TRBJ2-3	TGTGCCAGCAGTTGGCGGGGGGGCCAGGCAGATACGCAGTATTTT	CASSWRGGQADTQYF
TRBV29-1	NA	15	NA	TRBJ2-2	TGCAGCGCCGGACCCGACGGACAGAACACCGGGGAGCTGTTTTTT	CSAGPDGQNTGELFF
TRBV2	NA	12	NA	TRBJ2-1	TGTGCCAGCAGTGAAGAATACAATGAGCAGTTCTTC	CASSEEYNEQFF
TRBV7-9	NA	14	NA	TRBJ1-4	TGTGCCAGCACCACGATAGGGTCGAATGAAAAACTGTTTTTT	CASTTIGSNEKLFF
TRBV4-3	NA	16	NA	TRBJ1-2	TGCGCCAGCAGCCCCATGGGGCAGGGAGATAACTATGGCTACACCTTC	CASSPMGQGDNYGYTF
TRBV27	NA	12	once	TRBJ2-2	TGTGCCAGCAGCCTCAGCACCGGGGAGCTGTTTTTT	CASSLSTGELFF
TRBV2	NA	16	NA	TRBJ2-1	TGTGCCAGCAGTGAAGACGTGGGATTAAGCTACAATGAGCAGTTCTTC	CASSEDVGLSYNEQFF
TRBV7-9	NA	12	few	TRBJ2-7	TGTGCCAGCAGCTTAGTTTCCTACGAGCAGTACTTC	CASSLVSYEQYF
TRBV7-2	TRBD1	19	once	TRBJ2-3	TGTGCCAGCGAAGATTACATCTCCCTGCCCGGGACAGACACAGATACGCAGTATTTT	CASEDYISLPGTDTDTQYF
TRBV7-2	NA	15	NA	TRBJ1-2	TGTGCCAGCAGCTTAGATTCAGGGGCAGGAAATGGCTACACCTTC	CASSLDSGAGNGYTF
TRBV27	NA	15	NA	TRBJ1-1	TGTGCCAGCAGTCTAGCAGGGGAAGGCAGCACTGAAGCTTTCTTT	CASSLAGEGSTEAFF
TRBV6-5	TRBD1	15	NA	TRBJ2-3	TGTGCCAGCAGTAGTTGGGACAGGGGTTCAGATACGCAGTATTTT	CASSSWDRGSDTQYF
TRBV18	TRBD1	16	NA	TRBJ2-2	TGTGCCAGCTCGGATCCGGGACAGGGGTACACCGGGGAGCTGTTTTTT	CASSDPGQGYTGELFF
TRBV11-3	NA	17	once	TRBJ2-3	TGTGCCAGCAGCTCCGGGACAGGAGGACTAGGCACAGATACGCAGTATTTT	CASSSGTGGLGTDTQYF
TRBV15	TRBD1	16	NA	TRBJ1-5	TGTGCCACCAGCAGATTACAGGGGGAAATGTTGCAGCCCCAGCATTTT	CATSRLQGEMLQPQHF
TRBV15	NA	14	NA	TRBJ2-1	TGTGCCACCAGAGGGGGGCCTACCTACAATGAGCAGTTCTTC	CATRGGPTYNEQFF
TRBV4-1	NA	13	few	TRBJ1-6	TGCGCCAGCAGCCAAGATCAGGGCACACCCCTCCACTTT	CASSQDQGTPLHF
TRBV6-6	NA	15	NA	TRBJ2-3	TGTGCCAGCAGTCCCCCCAGGGGGGAAGGAGATACGCAGTATTTT	CASSPPRGEGDTQYF
TRBV18	NA	17	NA	TRBJ2-7	TGTGCCAGCTCACCACCGTATCAGGGTTTCAAGGATTACGAGCAGTACTTC	CASSPPYQGFKDYEQYF
TRBV4-3	NA	13	NA	TRBJ2-5	TGCGCCAGCAGCCAAGGGCCGGTGGAGACCCAGTACTTC	CASSQGPVETQYF
TRBV7-6	NA	14	NA	TRBJ2-7	TGTGCCAGCAGCCCCGGACAGTCGGCCTACGAGCAGTACTTC	CASSPGQSAYEQYF
TRBV11-2	TRBD2	16	NA	TRBJ2-1	TGTGCCAGCAGCTCTAGGACTAGCGGGACCTACAATGAGCAGTTCTTC	CASSSRTSGTYNEQFF
TRBV6-1	NA	13	NA	TRBJ1-3	TGTGCCAGCGTGGAGTGGGCTGGAAACACCATATATTTT	CASVEWAGNTIYF
TRBV10-3	TRBD1	16	NA	TRBJ1-5	TGTGCCATCAGCGGGACAGGAAGAGGGGAGATGGAGCCCCAGCATTTT	CAISGTGRGEMEPQHF
TRBV6-5	TRBD1	14	NA	TRBJ1-6	TGTGCCAGCGGAGAGGGGGACAGTAATTCACCCCTCCACTTT	CASGEGDSNSPLHF
TRBV28	TRBD1	16	NA	TRBJ2-7	TGTGCCAGCAGTCCCCCCCAGGGGGAGAACTCCTACGAGCAGTACTTC	CASSPPQGENSYEQYF
TRBV11-2	NA	14	once	TRBJ2-7	TGTGCCAGCAGCTTAAAGGGTCAAGTCTACGAGCAGTACTTC	CASSLKGQVYEQYF